The 17 T cell receptor beta chains below all came from one sample that was sequenced in a study of shared clonotypes between healthy human individuals (dated by TCRdb to between 2020 and 2021). For the CD8 naive samples, CD45RO-negative cells were positively selected for CCR7, yielding a CD45RA+CCR7+ population from which TemRA cells were excluded. Library prep was done by the immunoSEQ multiplex PCR assay. TCRdb took this table from immuneACCESS and kept in-frame rearrangements with V and J called. Such tables lack part of the clones; where checked against another copy, unresolved V genes explain under half of the gap, and the rest is unexplained. In all, the sample holds about 800,000 clones, and 96% of those were seen once. Less than 0.3% of the sample is in the top ten clones. Sequencing used naive CD8+ T cells sorted from blood. The cell subset or site label here, explained by the study, means: CD45RA+CCR7+. The receptors come from a man aged 30 to 39 in good health.

The chain recombines TRBV30 with TRBJ2-2, with D perhaps matching TRBD2 (6 bases). Trimming took off 6 bases at V and 7 bases at J, with 15 bases between the two ends. Germline CDR1 reads GTSNPN; CDR2 reads SVGIG (reference sequence). The CDR3 contains 13 residues. This chain's CDR3 is CACEPGTYGELFF. DNA of the CDR3: TGTGCCTGTGAACCAGGGACTTACGGGGAGCTGTTTTTT.

Comments on this clone: Other DNA sequences within the sample encode an identical CDR3. The V and J genes are TRBV7-9 and TRBJ2-1; 7 bases line up with TRBD1. The CDR3 totals 14 residues. The junction had 4 bases not matched to a gene; V was cut back by 5 bases and J by 3 bases. The germline gives CDR1 SEHNR, CDR2 FQNEAQ (reference sequence). The CDR3 sequence is CASSPRQGYNEQFF. The CDR3 coding sequence is TGTGCCAGCAGCCCACGACAGGGCTACAATGAGCAGTTCTTC.

The chain combines TRBV7-9 with TRBJ2-7; D might be TRBD1 (5 bases). The CDR3 totals 11 residues. Trimming pared 3 bases from V and 7 bases from J, leaving 7 bases between. Germline CDR1 reads SEHNR; CDR2 reads FQNEAQ (reference sequence). This chain's CDR3 is CASSFNREQYF. CDR3 sequence (DNA): TGTGCCAGCAGCTTTAACAGGGAGCAGTACTTC.

V is TRBV7-8 and J is TRBJ1-5, with 8 positions matching TRBD1. CDR1 is SGHVS, CDR2 FQNEAQ, per germline. Trimming removed 5 bases from V and 2 bases from J; junction bases left unmatched: 8. The CDR3 runs to 16 residues. The CDR3: CASSSRQGSGNQPQHF. CDR3 coding DNA: TGTGCCAGCAGCAGCCGACAGGGGTCGGGCAATCAGCCCCAGCATTTT.

The chain has TRBV2 and TRBJ1-1, with 7 bases aligning to TRBD1. CDR1 and CDR2 from the germline V gene are SNHLY and FYNNEI. The junction had 11 bases not matched to a gene; V was cut back by 6 bases and J by 7 bases. CDR3 size: 14 residues. The CDR3 is CASSFGQAWGEAFF. In DNA, the CDR3 is TGTGCCAGCAGCTTCGGACAGGCCTGGGGTGAAGCTTTCTTT.

The chain employs TRBV27 and TRBJ2-1; 8 nucleotides match TRBD1. Trimming at V came to 3 bases and at J to 12 bases, leaving 13 bases not matched to a gene. CDR3 size: 15 residues. Germline values: CDR1 MNHEY, CDR2 SMNVEV (reference sequence). CDR3 sequence: CASSFTGTGGMTQFF. DNA for the CDR3: TGTGCCAGCAGTTTCACCGGGACAGGTGGAATGACGCAGTTCTTC.

Worth noting for this clone: The same CDR3 also results from other DNA sequences found in this sample. J is TRBJ2-1 and V is TRBV2; 9 bases map to TRBD2. Trimming at V came to 3 bases and at J to 1 base, leaving 1 base not matched to a gene. The length of the CDR3 is 15 residues. From germline, CDR1 is SNHLY and CDR2 FYNNEI. The CDR3 DNA reads as TGTGCCAGCAGTGATAGCGGGAGTTCCTACAATGAGCAGTTCTTC. Translation gives CASSDSGSSYNEQFF.

This clone was detected a few times. The V and J genes are TRBV7-6 and TRBJ2-3; D unresolved. Looked up from germline, CDR1 is SGHVS and CDR2 is FNYEAQ. This CDR3 has 14 amino acids. V was pared by 5 bases and J by 1 base, with 10 bases between. The CDR3 protein is CASSPRSGTDTQYF. The CDR3 region has the DNA TGTGCCAGCAGCCCCCGGTCGGGCACAGATACGCAGTATTTT.

A single count supports this clone. The rearrangement joins TRBV29-1 to TRBJ2-5, with a tentative D call TRBD1 (5 bases). Per the germline V gene, CDR1 is SQVTM and CDR2 is ANQGSEA. The V end was cut by 1 base, the J end by 5 bases, with 23 bases between. The CDR3 is made up of 17 amino acids. The CDR3 loop is CSVEGQGSYWKKETQYF. The CDR3 nucleotides are TGCAGCGTTGAAGGGCAGGGAAGCTATTGGAAAAAGGAGACCCAGTACTTC.

The chain links TRBV19 to TRBJ1-2, with D perhaps TRBD1 (6 bases). Trimming shortened V by 6 bases and J by 6 bases, and 14 bases separated the two germline ends. The germline V gene has CDR1 LNHDA and CDR2 SQIVND (reference sequence). This CDR3 is built from 13 residues. CDR3 nucleotide sequence: TGTGCCAGTAGGACTACAGGGCCCCATGGCTACACCTTC. This encodes CASRTTGPHGYTF.

The chain combines TRBV7-9 with TRBJ2-3, with D hard to call. This CDR3 comprises 18 residues. Per the germline V gene, CDR1 is SEHNR and CDR2 is FQNEAQ (reference sequence). V lost 4 bases to trimming and J lost 0 bases, with 20 bases between them. The CDR3 DNA reads TGTGCCAGCAGCTCTTATCACCCCAACACAGTGAGCACAGATACGCAGTATTTT. Translated, it gives CASSSYHPNTVSTDTQYF.

The chain has TRBV7-9 and TRBJ1-2; D unresolved. The length of the CDR3 is 10 residues. Germline CDR1 and CDR2: SEHNR and FQNEAQ (reference sequence). Trimming cost V 5 bases and J 6 bases, with 4 bases left between them. DNA of the CDR3: TGTGCCAGCAGCCCCAATGGCTACACCTTC. Encoded protein: CASSPNGYTF.

This clone appeared once. The rearrangement joins TRBV9 to TRBJ2-7, with 11 bases aligning to TRBD2. V shed 6 bases and J 1 base; nucleotides not matched to a gene: 3. The CDR3 has 14 amino acids. CDR1 and CDR2 from the germline V gene are SGDLS and YYNGEE. The DNA of the CDR3 is TGTGCCAGCACGGGACTAGCGGATTCCTACGAGCAGTACTTC. It specifies CASTGLADSYEQYF.

V is TRBV29-1 and J is TRBJ2-1; 11 bases are a match to TRBD2. Trimming removed 8 bases from V and 4 bases from J; junction bases left unmatched: 7. CDR3 length: 14 amino acids. Per germline, CDR1 SQVTM and CDR2 ANQGSEA. The CDR3 DNA is TGCAGCACAACTAGCGGGAGTCCTTACAATGAGCAGTTCTTC. Protein product: CSTTSGSPYNEQFF.

The chain links TRBV18 to TRBJ2-5; the match to TRBD2 covers 10 bases. After removal of 3 bases from V and 1 base from J, the junction contained 5 bases not matched to a gene. CDR1 is KGHSH, CDR2 LQKENI, per germline. The CDR3 consists of 16 residues. The CDR3 spells CASSPSRTSGQETQYF. CDR3 in DNA: TGTGCCAGCTCACCTTCTCGGACTAGCGGCCAAGAGACCCAGTACTTC.

The chain is built from TRBV5-1 and TRBJ2-1; D is ambiguous. CDR1 and CDR2 (germline): SGHRS, YFSETQ. This CDR3 region has 17 residues. V lost 0 bases to trimming and J lost 4 bases, with 17 bases between them. CDR3 coding DNA: TGCGCCAGCAGCTTGGCCATTGGGATAGCACCTTACAATGAGCAGTTCTTC. Amino acid sequence: CASSLAIGIAPYNEQFF.

The rearrangement joins TRBV7-9 to TRBJ2-7; no clear D gene. The V and J ends lost 6 bases and 1 base respectively, with 16 bases between them. Germline V gene data show CDR1 as SEHNR and CDR2 as FQNEAQ (reference sequence). This CDR3 has 15 amino acids. CDR3 nucleotide sequence: TGTGCCAGCAGTGATGAATATAACCCTTCCTACGAGCAGTACTTC. It codes for CASSDEYNPSYEQYF.